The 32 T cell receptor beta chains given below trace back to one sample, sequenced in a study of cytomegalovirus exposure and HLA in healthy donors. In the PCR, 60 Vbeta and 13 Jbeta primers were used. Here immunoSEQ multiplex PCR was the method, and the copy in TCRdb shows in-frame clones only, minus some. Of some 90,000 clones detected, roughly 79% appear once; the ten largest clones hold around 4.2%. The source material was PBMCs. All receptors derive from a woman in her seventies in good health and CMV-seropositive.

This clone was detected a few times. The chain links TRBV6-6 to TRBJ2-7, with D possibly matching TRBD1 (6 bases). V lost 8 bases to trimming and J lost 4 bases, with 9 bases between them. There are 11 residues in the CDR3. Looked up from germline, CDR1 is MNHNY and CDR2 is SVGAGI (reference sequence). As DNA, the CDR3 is TGTGCCAGCGCAAGGGGGTACGAGCAGTACTTC. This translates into CASARGYEQYF.

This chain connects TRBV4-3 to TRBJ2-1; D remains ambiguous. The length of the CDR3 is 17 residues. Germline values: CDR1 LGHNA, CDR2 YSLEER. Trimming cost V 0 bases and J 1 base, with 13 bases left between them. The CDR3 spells CASSQEVISLSYNEQFF. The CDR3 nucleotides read TGCGCCAGCAGCCAAGAGGTAATCTCACTTTCCTACAATGAGCAGTTCTTC.

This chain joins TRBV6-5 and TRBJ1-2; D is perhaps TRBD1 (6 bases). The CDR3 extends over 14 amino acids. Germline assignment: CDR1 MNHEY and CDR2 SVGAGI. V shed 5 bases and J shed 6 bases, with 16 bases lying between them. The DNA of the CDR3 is TGTGCCAGCAGTATACAGGGATTTAATAATGGCTACACCTTC. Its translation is CASSIQGFNNGYTF.

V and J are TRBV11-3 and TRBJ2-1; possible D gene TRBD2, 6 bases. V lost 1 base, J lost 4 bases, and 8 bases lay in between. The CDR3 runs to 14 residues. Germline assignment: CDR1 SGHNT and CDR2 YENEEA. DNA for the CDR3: TGTGCCAGCAGCTTAGCGGGAGCATACAATGAGCAGTTCTTC. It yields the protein CASSLAGAYNEQFF.

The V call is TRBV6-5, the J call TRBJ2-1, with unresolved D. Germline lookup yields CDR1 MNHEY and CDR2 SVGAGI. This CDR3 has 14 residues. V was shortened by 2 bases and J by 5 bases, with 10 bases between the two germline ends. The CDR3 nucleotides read TGTGCCAGCAGTTACGTACAGCACAACAATGAGCAGTTCTTC. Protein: CASSYVQHNNEQFF.

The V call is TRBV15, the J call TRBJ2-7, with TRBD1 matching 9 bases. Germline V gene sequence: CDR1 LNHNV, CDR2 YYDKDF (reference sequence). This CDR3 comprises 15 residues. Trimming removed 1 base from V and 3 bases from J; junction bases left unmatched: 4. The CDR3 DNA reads TGTGCCACCAGCAGAGGCCGGACAGGGGACTACGAGCAGTACTTC. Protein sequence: CATSRGRTGDYEQYF.

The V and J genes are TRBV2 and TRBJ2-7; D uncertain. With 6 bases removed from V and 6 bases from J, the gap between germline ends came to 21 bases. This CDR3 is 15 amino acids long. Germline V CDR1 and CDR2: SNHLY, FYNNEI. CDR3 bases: TGTGCCAGCAGACCAACCTCGACACTCTTCGCCGAGCAGTACTTC. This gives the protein CASRPTSTLFAEQYF.

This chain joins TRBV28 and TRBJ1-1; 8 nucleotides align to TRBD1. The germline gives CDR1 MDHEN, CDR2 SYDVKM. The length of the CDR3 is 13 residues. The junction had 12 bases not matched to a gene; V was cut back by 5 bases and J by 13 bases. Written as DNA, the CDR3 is TGTGCCAGCAGTACAGGGGGATCAAAGCGTGGTTTCTTT. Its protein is CASSTGGSKRGFF.

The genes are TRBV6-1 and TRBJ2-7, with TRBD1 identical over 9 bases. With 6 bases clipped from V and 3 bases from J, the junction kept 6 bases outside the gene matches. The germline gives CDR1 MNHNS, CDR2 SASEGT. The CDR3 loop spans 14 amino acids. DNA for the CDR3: TGTGCCAGCAGCCGGGGGGACAGGGACTACGAGCAGTACTTC. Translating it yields CASSRGDRDYEQYF.

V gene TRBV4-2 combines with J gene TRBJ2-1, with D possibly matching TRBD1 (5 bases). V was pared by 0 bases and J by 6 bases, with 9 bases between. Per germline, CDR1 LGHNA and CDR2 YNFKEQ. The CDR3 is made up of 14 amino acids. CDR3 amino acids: CASSQDERGNEQFF. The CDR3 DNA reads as TGTGCCAGCAGCCAAGATGAAAGGGGCAATGAGCAGTTCTTC.

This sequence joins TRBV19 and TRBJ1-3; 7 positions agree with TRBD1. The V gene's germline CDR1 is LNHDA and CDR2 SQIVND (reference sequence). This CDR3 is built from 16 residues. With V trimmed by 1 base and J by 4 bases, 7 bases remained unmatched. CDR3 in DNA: TGTGCCAGTAGTATAGGAGGGGACAGATCAGGAAACACCATATATTTT. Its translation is CASSIGGDRSGNTIYF.

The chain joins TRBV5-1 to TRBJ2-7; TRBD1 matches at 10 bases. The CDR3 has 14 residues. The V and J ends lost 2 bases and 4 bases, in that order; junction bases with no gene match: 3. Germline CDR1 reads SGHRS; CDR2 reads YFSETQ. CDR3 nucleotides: TGCGCCAGCAGCTTAACGGGACAGGGGTACGAGCAGTACTTC. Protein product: CASSLTGQGYEQYF.

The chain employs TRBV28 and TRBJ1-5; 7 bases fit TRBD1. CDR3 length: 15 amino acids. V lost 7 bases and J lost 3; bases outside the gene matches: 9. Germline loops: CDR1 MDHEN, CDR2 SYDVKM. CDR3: CASIRGTALNQPQHF. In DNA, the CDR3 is TGTGCCAGCATTCGGGGGACAGCCCTCAATCAGCCCCAGCATTTT.

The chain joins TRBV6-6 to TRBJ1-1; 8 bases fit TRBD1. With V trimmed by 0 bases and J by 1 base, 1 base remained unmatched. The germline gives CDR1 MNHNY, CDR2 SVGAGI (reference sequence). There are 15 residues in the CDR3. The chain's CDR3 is CASSYSGTGNTEAFF. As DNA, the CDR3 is TGTGCCAGCAGTTACTCGGGGACAGGGAACACTGAAGCTTTCTTT.

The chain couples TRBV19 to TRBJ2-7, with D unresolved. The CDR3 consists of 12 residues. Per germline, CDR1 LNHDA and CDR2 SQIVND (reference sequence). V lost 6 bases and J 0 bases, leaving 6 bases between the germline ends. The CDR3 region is CASRGPSYEQYF. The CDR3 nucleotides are TGTGCCAGTAGGGGCCCCTCCTACGAGCAGTACTTC.

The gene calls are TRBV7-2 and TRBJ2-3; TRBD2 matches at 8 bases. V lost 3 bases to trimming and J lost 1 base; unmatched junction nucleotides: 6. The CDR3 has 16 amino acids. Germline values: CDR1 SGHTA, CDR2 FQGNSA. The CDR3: CASSFAGRVGTDTQYF. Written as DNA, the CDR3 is TGTGCCAGCAGCTTCGCCGGGAGGGTGGGCACAGATACGCAGTATTTT.

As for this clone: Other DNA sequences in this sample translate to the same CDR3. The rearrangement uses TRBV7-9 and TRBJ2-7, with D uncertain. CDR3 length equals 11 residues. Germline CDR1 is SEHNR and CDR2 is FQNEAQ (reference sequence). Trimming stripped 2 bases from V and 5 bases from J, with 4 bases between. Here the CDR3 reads CASSLTDEQYF. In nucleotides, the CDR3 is TGTGCCAGCAGCTTAACGGACGAGCAGTACTTC.

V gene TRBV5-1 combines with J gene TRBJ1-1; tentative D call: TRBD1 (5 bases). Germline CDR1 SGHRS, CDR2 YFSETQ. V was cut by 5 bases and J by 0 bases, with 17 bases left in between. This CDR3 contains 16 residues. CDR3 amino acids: CASSEGNRLMNTEAFF. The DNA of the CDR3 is TGCGCCAGCAGTGAAGGGAACAGGCTAATGAACACTGAAGCTTTCTTT. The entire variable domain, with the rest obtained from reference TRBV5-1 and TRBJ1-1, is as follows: KAGVTQTPRYLIKTRGQQVTLSCSPISGHRSVSWYQQTPGQGLQFLFEYFSETQRNKGNFPGRFSGRQFSNSRSEMNVSTLELGDSALYLCASSEGNRLMNTEAFFGQGTRLTVV.

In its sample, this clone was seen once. The CDR3 nucleotides read TGTGCCAGCAGCTTTGAGATAGGGAGGGCTCACGAGCAGTACTTC. This gives the protein CASSFEIGRAHEQYF. The V gene is TRBV7-2, the J gene TRBJ2-7; TRBD2 aligns across 7 bases. The CDR3 runs 15 residues. Unmatched junction bases numbered 10, after V lost 3 bases and J lost 5 bases. Germline values: CDR1 SGHTA, CDR2 FQGNSA. Full variable domain (missing parts from reference TRBV7-2 and TRBJ2-7): GAGVSQSPSNKVTEKGKDVELRCDPISGHTALYWYRQSLGQGLEFLIYFQGNSAPDKSGLPSDRFSAERTGGSVSTLTIQRTQQEDSAVYLCASSFEIGRAHEQYFGPGTRLTVT.

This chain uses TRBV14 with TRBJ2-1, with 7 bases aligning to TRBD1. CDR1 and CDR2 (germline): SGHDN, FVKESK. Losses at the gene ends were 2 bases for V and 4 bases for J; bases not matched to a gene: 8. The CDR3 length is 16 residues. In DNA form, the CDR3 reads TGTGCCAGCAGCCAACAACAGGGGCCTCCATACAATGAGCAGTTCTTC. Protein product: CASSQQQGPPYNEQFF. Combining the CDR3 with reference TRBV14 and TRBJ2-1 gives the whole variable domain EAGVTQFPSHSVIEKGQTVTLRCDPISGHDNLYWYRRVMGKEIKFLLHFVKESKQDESGMPNNRFLAERTGGTYSTLKVQPAELEDSGVYFCASSQQQGPPYNEQFFGPGTRLTVL.

The CDR3 loop is CASSLGPVEIGGEQYF. As DNA, the CDR3 is TGTGCCAGCAGCTTAGGCCCGGTGGAGATCGGGGGGGAGCAGTACTTC. This sequence joins TRBV11-3 and TRBJ2-7; TRBD2 matches at 7 bases. V was pared by 1 base and J by 7 bases, with 13 bases of the junction left unmatched. The germline V gene has CDR1 SGHNT and CDR2 YENEEA. The CDR3 is 16 residues long.

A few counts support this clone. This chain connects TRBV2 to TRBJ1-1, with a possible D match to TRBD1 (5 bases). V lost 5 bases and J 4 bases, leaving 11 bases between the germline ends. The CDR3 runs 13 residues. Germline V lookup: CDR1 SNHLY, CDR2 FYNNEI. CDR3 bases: TGTGCCAGCAGTTCTGGGGGGGGCACTGAAGCTTTCTTT. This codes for CASSSGGGTEAFF.

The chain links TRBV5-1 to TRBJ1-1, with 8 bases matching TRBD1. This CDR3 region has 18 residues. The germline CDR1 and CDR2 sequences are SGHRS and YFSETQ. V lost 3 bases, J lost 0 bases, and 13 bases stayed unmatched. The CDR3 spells CASSSMKLTGGMNTEAFF. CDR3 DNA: TGCGCCAGCAGCTCAATGAAATTAACAGGGGGGATGAACACTGAAGCTTTCTTT.

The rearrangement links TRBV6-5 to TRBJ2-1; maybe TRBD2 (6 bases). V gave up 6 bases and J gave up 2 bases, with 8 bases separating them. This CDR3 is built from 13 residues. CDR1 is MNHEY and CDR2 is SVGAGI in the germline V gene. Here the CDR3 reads CASRGRTYNEQFF. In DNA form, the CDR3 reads TGTGCCAGCAGGGGGAGGACCTACAATGAGCAGTTCTTC.

In DNA form, the CDR3 reads TGTGCCAGCAGTTACCTTGCGGCTGGGGGCTACACCTTC. Protein product: CASSYLAAGGYTF. This chain uses TRBV6-5 with TRBJ1-2; no clear D gene. Trimming shortened V by 2 bases and J by 8 bases, and 12 bases separated the two germline ends. The CDR3 extends over 13 amino acids. Germline V CDR1 and CDR2: MNHEY, SVGAGI.

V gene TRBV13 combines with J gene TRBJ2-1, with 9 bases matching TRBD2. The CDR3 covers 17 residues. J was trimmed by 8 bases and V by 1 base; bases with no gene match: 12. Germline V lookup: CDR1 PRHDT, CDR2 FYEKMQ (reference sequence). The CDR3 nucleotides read TGTGCCAGCAGCTTAGAGGTCCGAGCGGGAGGAGGAGATGAGCAGTTCTTC. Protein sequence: CASSLEVRAGGGDEQFF.

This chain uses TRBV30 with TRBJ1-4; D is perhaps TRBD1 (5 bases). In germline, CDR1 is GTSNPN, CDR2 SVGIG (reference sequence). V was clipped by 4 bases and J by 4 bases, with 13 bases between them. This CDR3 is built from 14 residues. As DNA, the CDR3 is TGTGCCTGGACGGGCGGGACCCTTAATGAAAAACTGTTTTTT. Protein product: CAWTGGTLNEKLFF.

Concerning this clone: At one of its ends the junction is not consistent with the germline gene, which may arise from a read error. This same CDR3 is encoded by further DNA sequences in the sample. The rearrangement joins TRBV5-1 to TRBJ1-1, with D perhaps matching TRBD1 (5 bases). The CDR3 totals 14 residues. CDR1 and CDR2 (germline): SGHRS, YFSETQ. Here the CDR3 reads CASSTLTANTEAFF. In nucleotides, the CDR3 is TGCGCCAGCAGCACCCTGACAGCAAACACTGAGGCTTTCTTT.

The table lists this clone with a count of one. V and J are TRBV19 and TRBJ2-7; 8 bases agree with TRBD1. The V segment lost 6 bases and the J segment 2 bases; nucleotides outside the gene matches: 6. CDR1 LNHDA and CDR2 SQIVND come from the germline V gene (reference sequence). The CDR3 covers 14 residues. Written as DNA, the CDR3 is TGTGCCAGTAGCCTGGACAGGGCAACCTACGAGCAGTACTTC. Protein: CASSLDRATYEQYF.

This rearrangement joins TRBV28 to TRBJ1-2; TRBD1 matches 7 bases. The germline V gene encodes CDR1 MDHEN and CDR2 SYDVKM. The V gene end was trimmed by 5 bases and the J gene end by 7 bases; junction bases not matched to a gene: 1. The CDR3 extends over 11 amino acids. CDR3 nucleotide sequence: TGTGCCAGCAGTCGACAGGGTGGCTACACCTTC. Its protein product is CASSRQGGYTF.

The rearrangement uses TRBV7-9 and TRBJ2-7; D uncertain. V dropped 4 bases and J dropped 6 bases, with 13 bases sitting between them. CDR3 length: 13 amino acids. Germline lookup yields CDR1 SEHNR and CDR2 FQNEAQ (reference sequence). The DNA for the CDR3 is TGTGCCAGCAGCTCCGGGTCCTCCATCGAGCAGTACTTC. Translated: CASSSGSSIEQYF.

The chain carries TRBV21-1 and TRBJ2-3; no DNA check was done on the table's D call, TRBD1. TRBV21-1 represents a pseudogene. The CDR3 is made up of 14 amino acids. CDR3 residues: CASIMDRDTDTQYF. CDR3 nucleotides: TGTGCCAGCATCATGGACAGAGACACAGATACGCAGTATTTT.